Listed below are T cell receptor beta chains from one sample, sequenced in a study of T cells in Graves' hyperthyroidism and ophthalmopathy. One entry per CDR3 protein, called by TCRdb with MiXCR from the multiplex PCR reads. The table lists more than 550,000 distinct CDR3 sequences, around 19% of them singletons, with 16% in the top ten. The material sequenced was blood. The receptors derive from a woman aged 45-60 years with Graves' hyperthyroidism that later progressed to Graves' ophthalmopathy. Both conserved end residues are part of each CDR3. A D gene is named only where the DNA matches it firmly. A clone size is listed for some rows: how often the clone was seen (once, few, many), or a class if it is expanded.

j_gene: TRBJ2-1
d_gene: TRBD2
abundance: many
v_gene: TRBV20-1
CDR3nt: TGCAGTGCTAATAGCGGGGGGGCCGGGAATGAGCAGTTCTTC
CDR3aa: CSANSGGAGNEQFF

j_gene: TRBJ2-5
d_gene: TRBD1
abundance: few
v_gene: TRBV6-1
CDR3nt: TGTGCCAGCAGTTCCCCGGGACAGGGGGTAAAAGAGACCCAGTACTTC
CDR3aa: CASSSPGQGVKETQYF

j_gene: TRBJ1-6
d_gene: NA
abundance: NA
v_gene: TRBV5-1
CDR3nt: TGCGCCAGCAGCCGGGTCCCCGGGGTAGGTAATTCACCCCTCCACTTT
CDR3aa: CASSRVPGVGNSPLHF

j_gene: TRBJ1-5
d_gene: TRBD1
abundance: NA
v_gene: TRBV4-2
CDR3nt: TGTGCCAGCAGCCAGTTCACAGGGGTAGGCCAGCCCCAGCATTTT
CDR3aa: CASSQFTGVGQPQHF

j_gene: TRBJ2-5
d_gene: NA
abundance: NA
v_gene: TRBV4-1
CDR3nt: TGCGCCAGCAGCCAAGGAAACTACGCCGACGAGACCCAGTACTTC
CDR3aa: CASSQGNYADETQYF

j_gene: TRBJ2-5
d_gene: NA
abundance: few
v_gene: TRBV3-1
CDR3nt: TGTGCCAGCAGCCCGGACTTACAAGAGACCCAGTACTTC
CDR3aa: CASSPDLQETQYF

j_gene: TRBJ1-3
d_gene: NA
abundance: NA
v_gene: TRBV12-3/TRBV12-4
CDR3nt: TGTGCCAGCACCCCGTGGGGTGTTTCTGGAAACACCATATATTTT
CDR3aa: CASTPWGVSGNTIYF

j_gene: TRBJ1-5
d_gene: NA
abundance: few
v_gene: TRBV6-1
CDR3nt: TGTGCCAGCAGTGAAGTTACTAGATGGGAAACGAGCAATCAGCCCCAGCATTTT
CDR3aa: CASSEVTRWETSNQPQHF

j_gene: TRBJ2-6
d_gene: TRBD1
abundance: NA
v_gene: TRBV19
CDR3nt: TGTGCCAGTAGTTCGAATACAGGGGGCATTGGGGCCAACGTCCTGACTTTC
CDR3aa: CASSSNTGGIGANVLTF

j_gene: TRBJ1-4
d_gene: TRBD1
abundance: few
v_gene: TRBV6-5
CDR3nt: TGTGCCAGCAGTTTGCGGACAGGGAATGAAAAACTGTTTTTT
CDR3aa: CASSLRTGNEKLFF

j_gene: TRBJ1-1
d_gene: TRBD1
abundance: few
v_gene: TRBV19
CDR3nt: TGTGCCAGTCGGACAGGGGCGATCTCTAGAACTGAAGCTTTCTTT
CDR3aa: CASRTGAISRTEAFF

j_gene: TRBJ2-1
d_gene: NA
abundance: NA
v_gene: TRBV6-2/TRBV6-3
CDR3nt: TGTGCCAGCAGTTACGAGGCTACCCATGAGCAGTTCTTC
CDR3aa: CASSYEATHEQFF

j_gene: TRBJ1-2
d_gene: NA
abundance: many
v_gene: TRBV6-5
CDR3nt: TGTGCCAGCAGTTACTCCCCTGGGGCCCGGACGGCTGCTAACTATGGCTACACCTTC
CDR3aa: CASSYSPGARTAANYGYTF

j_gene: TRBJ2-3
d_gene: NA
abundance: many
v_gene: TRBV11-2
CDR3nt: TGTGCCAGCAGCTTAGGGAGGGGACCAGATACGCAGTATTTT
CDR3aa: CASSLGRGPDTQYF

j_gene: TRBJ2-3
d_gene: TRBD1
abundance: few
v_gene: TRBV5-8
CDR3nt: TGTGCCAGCAGCTTGGGACAGGGTTTTTCAGATACGCAGTATTTT
CDR3aa: CASSLGQGFSDTQYF

j_gene: TRBJ1-2
d_gene: NA
abundance: NA
v_gene: TRBV5-1
CDR3nt: TGCGCCAGCAGCTTGGGGGACGGGGGCGGCTATGGCTACACCTTC
CDR3aa: CASSLGDGGGYGYTF

j_gene: TRBJ1-2
d_gene: NA
abundance: NA
v_gene: TRBV15
CDR3nt: TGTGCCACCAGCGGAGACAGGTTTCGTGGCTACACCTTC
CDR3aa: CATSGDRFRGYTF

j_gene: TRBJ1-1
d_gene: NA
abundance: many
v_gene: TRBV3-1
CDR3nt: TGTGCCAGCAGCCAGGGTTGGAACACTGAAGCTTTCTTT
CDR3aa: CASSQGWNTEAFF

j_gene: TRBJ2-7
d_gene: NA
abundance: many
v_gene: TRBV10-2
CDR3nt: TGCGCCAGCAGTGAAGGCAGAAACGAGCAGTACTTC
CDR3aa: CASSEGRNEQYF

j_gene: TRBJ2-1
d_gene: NA
abundance: NA
v_gene: TRBV6-2/TRBV6-3
CDR3nt: TGTGCCAGCAGTCGCCCCACGCGAAGAAGCTCCTACAATGAGCAGTTCTTC
CDR3aa: CASSRPTRRSSYNEQFF

j_gene: TRBJ1-6
d_gene: TRBD1
abundance: many
v_gene: TRBV20-1
CDR3nt: TGCAGTGCTAGAGATCCCCGGACAGGGGGCAATAATTCACCCCTCCACTTT
CDR3aa: CSARDPRTGGNNSPLHF

j_gene: TRBJ2-2
d_gene: TRBD1
abundance: few
v_gene: TRBV5-1
CDR3nt: TGCGCCAGCAGGAGGACAGGGTTGACCGGGGAGCTGTTTTTT
CDR3aa: CASRRTGLTGELFF

j_gene: TRBJ1-6
d_gene: NA
abundance: NA
v_gene: TRBV6-2/TRBV6-3
CDR3nt: TGTGCCAGCAGTTACAAGGGAAGTAATTCACCCCTCCACTTT
CDR3aa: CASSYKGSNSPLHF

j_gene: TRBJ2-1
d_gene: TRBD1
abundance: many
v_gene: TRBV5-5
CDR3nt: TGTGCCAGCAGAGCAACCGGGACAGACTACAATGAGCAGTTCTTC
CDR3aa: CASRATGTDYNEQFF

j_gene: TRBJ1-1
d_gene: TRBD1
abundance: few
v_gene: TRBV19
CDR3nt: TGTGCCAGTGCCGGGACAGTTGCCGCTGAAGCTTTCTTT
CDR3aa: CASAGTVAAEAFF

j_gene: TRBJ1-4
d_gene: TRBD1
abundance: few
v_gene: TRBV20-1
CDR3nt: TGCAGTGCTAGAGTTGGGACAGGGGGTCGTGAAAAACTGTTTTTT
CDR3aa: CSARVGTGGREKLFF

j_gene: TRBJ2-3
d_gene: TRBD2
abundance: NA
v_gene: TRBV10-1
CDR3nt: TGCGCCAGCAGTCTAGCGGCCCAACCTCAGGATACGCAGTATTTT
CDR3aa: CASSLAAQPQDTQYF

j_gene: TRBJ2-3
d_gene: NA
abundance: NA
v_gene: TRBV3-1
CDR3nt: TGTGCCAGCAGCCAACGGTTAGATACGCAGTATTTT
CDR3aa: CASSQRLDTQYF

j_gene: TRBJ1-1
d_gene: TRBD1
abundance: few
v_gene: TRBV29-1
CDR3nt: TGCAGCGTCGGGACAGGTTACACTGAAGCTTTCTTT
CDR3aa: CSVGTGYTEAFF

j_gene: TRBJ2-5
d_gene: NA
abundance: NA
v_gene: TRBV9
CDR3nt: TGTGCCAGCAGCCCCAAAGGGGCAGATCCTTCACGGGGGACCCAGTACTTC
CDR3aa: CASSPKGADPSRGTQYF

j_gene: TRBJ1-2
d_gene: NA
abundance: many
v_gene: TRBV30
CDR3nt: TGTGCCTGGGCCGGGACACGTTATGGCTACACCTTC
CDR3aa: CAWAGTRYGYTF

j_gene: TRBJ2-3
d_gene: TRBD2
abundance: NA
v_gene: TRBV6-1
CDR3nt: TGTGCCAGCAGTACAGGAGGTAGCGGGGGGCCTAGCACAGATACGCAGTATTTT
CDR3aa: CASSTGGSGGPSTDTQYF

j_gene: TRBJ2-7
d_gene: TRBD2
abundance: few
v_gene: TRBV5-6
CDR3nt: TGTGCCAGCAGCATACGGCCTAGCGGAATCTACGAGCAGTACTTC
CDR3aa: CASSIRPSGIYEQYF

j_gene: TRBJ1-1
d_gene: NA
abundance: many
v_gene: TRBV19
CDR3nt: TGTGCCAGTAGTATAGATGCAGGGGCTGGCACTGAAGCTTTCTTT
CDR3aa: CASSIDAGAGTEAFF

j_gene: TRBJ2-5
d_gene: TRBD2
abundance: many
v_gene: TRBV11-2
CDR3nt: TGTGCCAGCAGCTTAGATCCAATAGCGGGGGGGCCTCGAGAGACCCAGTACTTC
CDR3aa: CASSLDPIAGGPRETQYF

j_gene: TRBJ1-1
d_gene: NA
abundance: NA
v_gene: TRBV7-8
CDR3nt: TGTGCCAGCAGCTTAGCGCCAGGGCCGAACACTGGAGCTTTCTTT
CDR3aa: CASSLAPGPNTGAFF

j_gene: TRBJ2-2
d_gene: NA
abundance: NA
v_gene: TRBV11-2
CDR3nt: TGTGCCAGCAGCTTATTCGGGGGCGGGGAGCTGTTTTTT
CDR3aa: CASSLFGGGELFF

j_gene: TRBJ2-1
d_gene: TRBD1
abundance: many
v_gene: TRBV11-2
CDR3nt: TGTGCCAGCAGCTTCGGGGACAGGGTATACAATGAGCAGTTCTTC
CDR3aa: CASSFGDRVYNEQFF

j_gene: TRBJ2-7
d_gene: NA
abundance: many
v_gene: TRBV5-6
CDR3nt: TGTGCCTCCGGTTGGGGCTACGAGCAGTACTTC
CDR3aa: CASGWGYEQYF

j_gene: TRBJ1-4
d_gene: NA
abundance: NA
v_gene: TRBV20-1
CDR3nt: TGCAGTGCTAGTGGATTAGGACAATACGAAAAACTGTTTTTT
CDR3aa: CSASGLGQYEKLFF

j_gene: TRBJ2-5
d_gene: NA
abundance: few
v_gene: TRBV10-3
CDR3nt: TGTGCCATCAGTGAGTTAAACAGGGAAGAGACCCAGTACTTC
CDR3aa: CAISELNREETQYF

j_gene: TRBJ1-2
d_gene: NA
abundance: many
v_gene: TRBV30
CDR3nt: TGTGCCTGGAGTGTAGGGCAGAAGCTGAATGGCTACACCTTC
CDR3aa: CAWSVGQKLNGYTF

j_gene: TRBJ1-1
d_gene: NA
abundance: many
v_gene: TRBV3-1
CDR3nt: TGTGCCAGCACCAATTGGGAAGACGGGCGAACTGAAGCTTTCTTT
CDR3aa: CASTNWEDGRTEAFF

j_gene: TRBJ2-5
d_gene: NA
abundance: many
v_gene: TRBV20-1
CDR3nt: TGCAGTGCTGGAGAGGATTCGGAACAAGAGACCCAGTACTTC
CDR3aa: CSAGEDSEQETQYF

j_gene: TRBJ1-1
d_gene: NA
abundance: many
v_gene: TRBV2
CDR3nt: TGTGCCGTATCGGAGGTTAACACTGAAGCTTTCTTT
CDR3aa: CAVSEVNTEAFF

j_gene: TRBJ2-2
d_gene: TRBD1
abundance: few
v_gene: TRBV5-1
CDR3nt: TGCGCCAGCAGCTATGACAGGGGGAAATCCGGGGAGCTGTTTTTT
CDR3aa: CASSYDRGKSGELFF

j_gene: TRBJ2-2
d_gene: TRBD2
abundance: few
v_gene: TRBV5-6
CDR3nt: TGTGCCAGCAGCTTGCGTCTTGGACTAGCGCAGGCCGGGGAGCTGTTTTTT
CDR3aa: CASSLRLGLAQAGELFF

j_gene: TRBJ1-5
d_gene: NA
abundance: NA
v_gene: TRBV25-1
CDR3nt: TGTGCCAGCAGTGAACCAGGGGATGTTCAGCCCCAGCATTTT
CDR3aa: CASSEPGDVQPQHF

j_gene: TRBJ1-1
d_gene: TRBD1
abundance: NA
v_gene: TRBV19
CDR3nt: TGTGCCAGTACCTCTATGGGACAGACGGGGAAAGCTTTCTTT
CDR3aa: CASTSMGQTGKAFF

j_gene: TRBJ2-7
d_gene: NA
abundance: few
v_gene: TRBV19
CDR3nt: TGTGCCAGTAGCATAGGTGGTTTTGAAATCAGCTACGAGCAGTACTTC
CDR3aa: CASSIGGFEISYEQYF

j_gene: TRBJ2-5
d_gene: NA
abundance: NA
v_gene: TRBV11-2
CDR3nt: TGTGCCAGCAGCCTTTTGAGACAGTACCAAGAGACCCAGTACTTC
CDR3aa: CASSLLRQYQETQYF

j_gene: TRBJ1-5
d_gene: NA
abundance: few
v_gene: TRBV30
CDR3nt: TGTGCCTGCGGGAGGCTTAACAATCAGCCCCAGCATTTT
CDR3aa: CACGRLNNQPQHF

j_gene: TRBJ1-1
d_gene: TRBD1
abundance: NA
v_gene: TRBV27
CDR3nt: TGTGCCAGCAGGCGAGGACAGGTGAATGAAGCTTTCTTT
CDR3aa: CASRRGQVNEAFF

j_gene: TRBJ2-2
d_gene: NA
abundance: NA
v_gene: TRBV15
CDR3nt: TGTGCCACCAGCAGAGTTTCGCAGCCCGGGGAGCTGTTTTTT
CDR3aa: CATSRVSQPGELFF

j_gene: TRBJ2-5
d_gene: TRBD1
abundance: many
v_gene: TRBV2
CDR3nt: TGTGCCAGCCGAAGACCCGGGACAGCCCAAGAGACCCAGTACTTC
CDR3aa: CASRRPGTAQETQYF